The sample holds a few counts of the clone carrying this T cell receptor beta chain. What it binds is unknown. These data originate in a study of T-cell reconstitution after alpha-beta-depleted transplantation in children. Whole-study results and caveats: Some patients showed high day-60 TCRbeta diversity, which derived from surviving recipient T cells and thymic progenitors. The study reportedly traced alpha-beta T cells about two months after transplant to several hundred expanded graft clones. T-cell numbers and diversity, one year after transplant, stemmed largely from T cells that were newly produced.

During its preparation, the TCRbeta library received unique molecular identifiers. TCRdb re-derived calls from the PCR reads in MiXCR, one entry per CDR3 protein. Among around 580,000 distinct CDR3 sequences listed, about 21% were seen once. This CDR3 is 16 amino acids long. With 1 base removed from V and 10 bases from J, the gap between germline ends came to 17 bases. Germline V gene data show CDR1 as MGHRA and CDR2 as YSYEKL. The chain uses TRBV4-1 and TRBJ1-6, with a tentative D call TRBD1 (6 bases). Sequencing was performed on PBMCs, mostly from graft donor cells, taken 360 days after TCRalphabeta/CD19-depleted stem cell transplant. This sequence originates from a boy younger than two who had a stem cell transplant for acute myeloid leukemia, so the T cells may come from the graft donor. CDR3 protein: CASSQGGGYVGSPLHF. CDR3 DNA sequence: TGCGCCAGCAGCCAAGGAGGGGGTTATGTCGGATCACCCCTCCACTTT.